This T cell receptor beta chain came from a study of T cells in Graves' hyperthyroidism and ophthalmopathy. Study information: Specimen type is peripheral blood, collected at initial diagnosis prior to any treatment. Study outcomes and limitations: Most thyroid clonotypes with frequency above 0.001 were detected in blood.

Concerning this clonotype itself: As yet, its antigen is unknown.

The germline V gene has CDR1 DFQATT and CDR2 SNEGSKA (reference sequence). Trimming at V came to 5 bases and at J to 3 bases, leaving 7 bases not matched to a gene. The CDR3 runs to 14 residues. Using RNA transcripts as the source, TCR beta CDR3 regions were amplified. When the TCR CDR3 underwent first-round RT-PCR, the HTBI primer set was used. TCRdb re-called the multiplex PCR reads with MiXCR, one entry per CDR3 protein. The sample has fewer than 450,000 distinct CDR3 sequences, about 18% seen once. Each patient was aged 18 to 65 and had newly diagnosed hyperthyroidism of under 2 months' duration. Exclusion followed for patients with uncontrolled infection, other autoimmune disease, pregnancy or lactation.

The TCR sequence derives from a woman between 25 and 40 years old with Graves' hyperthyroidism that later progressed to Graves' ophthalmopathy. This chain links TRBV20-1 with TRBJ2-7; 10 bases map to TRBD2. Specimen: blood. DNA for the CDR3: TGCAGTGCTCAGCCCTGGACTAGCGGCTACGAGCAGTACTTC. The encoded protein is CSAQPWTSGYEQYF.